These T cell receptor beta chains were read from a single sample in a study of cytomegalovirus exposure and HLA in healthy donors. Sequencing was performed with immunoSEQ multiplex PCR; in TCRdb, only in-frame clones are kept and a portion is missing. The data show approximately 190,000 clones, with 83% seen just once and 1.5% to 2% held by the top ten. The source material was PBMCs. The receptors were gathered from a man aged 35 to 55 in good health and CMV-seropositive. CDR3s include the opening cysteine and the closing phenylalanine or tryptophan. Fields, in order: CDR3 protein, V gene, clone size, J gene, D gene. D genes are given only for firm matches. Size values are once, few and many counts, or a class for expanded clones, and some rows have none.

cdr3_aa: CASKKGTGNGYTF
v_call: TRBV19
clone_size: -
j_call: TRBJ1-2
d_call: TRBD1

cdr3_aa: CASSKGAHRQETQYF
v_call: TRBV21-1
clone_size: -
j_call: TRBJ2-5
d_call: -

cdr3_aa: CATHQYNEQFF
v_call: TRBV10-3
clone_size: -
j_call: TRBJ2-1
d_call: -

cdr3_aa: CASSPGDREGNTIYF
v_call: TRBV5-4
clone_size: -
j_call: TRBJ1-3
d_call: TRBD1

cdr3_aa: CASSRGLAEQYF
v_call: TRBV6-5
clone_size: -
j_call: TRBJ2-5
d_call: TRBD2

cdr3_aa: CASSSKDNLAAGELFF
v_call: TRBV5-4
clone_size: once
j_call: TRBJ2-2
d_call: -

cdr3_aa: CASTSGHSNQPQHF
v_call: TRBV19
clone_size: -
j_call: TRBJ1-5
d_call: -

cdr3_aa: CASRSLGTAIYTF
v_call: TRBV6-5
clone_size: -
j_call: TRBJ1-2
d_call: TRBD1

cdr3_aa: CASSLQVSYEQYF
v_call: TRBV7-8
clone_size: -
j_call: TRBJ2-7
d_call: -

cdr3_aa: CAWSRKTGRLGYTF
v_call: TRBV30
clone_size: -
j_call: TRBJ1-2
d_call: -

cdr3_aa: CASSADRNTEAFF
v_call: TRBV7-9
clone_size: -
j_call: TRBJ1-1
d_call: -

cdr3_aa: CASSFGGNPSYEQYF
v_call: TRBV5-1
clone_size: few
j_call: TRBJ2-7
d_call: -

cdr3_aa: CASSLGTGNYEQYF
v_call: TRBV5-1
clone_size: -
j_call: TRBJ2-7
d_call: TRBD1

cdr3_aa: CSALGLAGANEQFF
v_call: TRBV29-1
clone_size: -
j_call: TRBJ2-1
d_call: TRBD2

cdr3_aa: CASSRTSRNNEQFF
v_call: TRBV14
clone_size: -
j_call: TRBJ2-1
d_call: TRBD2

cdr3_aa: CAWSVSTGLNEKLFF
v_call: TRBV30
clone_size: -
j_call: TRBJ1-4
d_call: TRBD1

cdr3_aa: CASRDSGTSTDTQYF
v_call: TRBV6-5
clone_size: -
j_call: TRBJ2-3
d_call: -

cdr3_aa: CASSQERVLAGGRSEQYF
v_call: TRBV4-1
clone_size: -
j_call: TRBJ2-7
d_call: TRBD2

cdr3_aa: CASSEGTGYTEAFF
v_call: TRBV10-2
clone_size: once
j_call: TRBJ1-1
d_call: TRBD1

cdr3_aa: CASSLPGTGINEKLFF
v_call: TRBV7-9
clone_size: -
j_call: TRBJ1-4
d_call: TRBD1

cdr3_aa: CASSSGGANYGYTF
v_call: TRBV6-1
clone_size: -
j_call: TRBJ1-2
d_call: -

cdr3_aa: CASSVGGGMYNEQFF
v_call: TRBV9
clone_size: -
j_call: TRBJ2-1
d_call: -

cdr3_aa: CASSCGEQFF
v_call: TRBV6-8
clone_size: few
j_call: TRBJ2-1
d_call: -

cdr3_aa: CASSSRGQVENEQFF
v_call: TRBV5-4
clone_size: once
j_call: TRBJ2-1
d_call: -

cdr3_aa: CASSPPGTGSGNTIYF
v_call: TRBV18
clone_size: -
j_call: TRBJ1-3
d_call: -

cdr3_aa: CASSLGGTYEQYF
v_call: TRBV5-4
clone_size: -
j_call: TRBJ2-7
d_call: -

cdr3_aa: CASRGQGVSGNTIYF
v_call: TRBV6-5
clone_size: few
j_call: TRBJ1-3
d_call: TRBD1

cdr3_aa: CASSLGAGRLGYTF
v_call: TRBV5-1
clone_size: -
j_call: TRBJ1-2
d_call: -

cdr3_aa: CSSSLPGAVDEKLFF
v_call: TRBV7-9
clone_size: -
j_call: TRBJ1-4
d_call: -

cdr3_aa: CASSLGGTSVRVETQYF
v_call: TRBV5-5
clone_size: once
j_call: TRBJ2-5
d_call: TRBD2

cdr3_aa: CASSEAPRYTEAFF
v_call: TRBV2
clone_size: -
j_call: TRBJ1-1
d_call: -

cdr3_aa: CASSESKGGGKNIQYF
v_call: TRBV10-1
clone_size: -
j_call: TRBJ2-4
d_call: -

cdr3_aa: CAWRVLGYTEAFF
v_call: TRBV30
clone_size: once
j_call: TRBJ1-1
d_call: -

cdr3_aa: CASSFDSGGTSYEQYF
v_call: TRBV7-2
clone_size: -
j_call: TRBJ2-7
d_call: TRBD2

cdr3_aa: CASSSRTTRRGYTF
v_call: TRBV7-8
clone_size: -
j_call: TRBJ1-2
d_call: -

cdr3_aa: CASSLGAGARRAQYF
v_call: TRBV11-2
clone_size: -
j_call: TRBJ2-5
d_call: -

cdr3_aa: CATSRDGRGWDNTEAFF
v_call: TRBV15
clone_size: -
j_call: TRBJ1-1
d_call: -

cdr3_aa: CASSTLAGGPRTGELFF
v_call: TRBV5-1
clone_size: few
j_call: TRBJ2-2
d_call: TRBD2

cdr3_aa: CASSSGQGAREPQHF
v_call: TRBV7-9
clone_size: -
j_call: TRBJ1-5
d_call: TRBD1

cdr3_aa: CASSWGLIGNEQFF
v_call: TRBV5-6
clone_size: few
j_call: TRBJ2-1
d_call: TRBD2

cdr3_aa: CAITPQGGSPTGYTF
v_call: TRBV10-3
clone_size: -
j_call: TRBJ1-2
d_call: -

cdr3_aa: CASSLSKGGRGNEQFF
v_call: TRBV27
clone_size: once
j_call: TRBJ2-1
d_call: -